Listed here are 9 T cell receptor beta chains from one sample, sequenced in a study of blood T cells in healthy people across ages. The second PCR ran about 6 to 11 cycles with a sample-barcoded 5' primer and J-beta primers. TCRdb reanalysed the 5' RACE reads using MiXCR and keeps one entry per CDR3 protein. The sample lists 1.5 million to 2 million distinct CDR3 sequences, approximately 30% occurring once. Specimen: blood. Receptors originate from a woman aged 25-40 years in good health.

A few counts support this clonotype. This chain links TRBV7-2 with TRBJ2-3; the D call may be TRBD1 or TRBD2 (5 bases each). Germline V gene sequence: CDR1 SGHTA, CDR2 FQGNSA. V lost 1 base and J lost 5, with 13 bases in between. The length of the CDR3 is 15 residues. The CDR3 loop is CASSLVVGGGDTQYF. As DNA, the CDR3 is TGTGCCAGCAGCTTAGTAGTTGGTGGGGGAGATACGCAGTATTTT. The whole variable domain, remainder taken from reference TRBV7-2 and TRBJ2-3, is GAGVSQSPSNKVTEKGKDVELRCDPISGHTALYWYRQSLGQGLEFLIYFQGNSAPDKSGLPSDRFSAERTGGSVSTLTIQRTQQEDSAVYLCASSLVVGGGDTQYFGPGTRLTVL.

The CDR3 sequence is CATQGGGEQYF. The CDR3 DNA follows: TGTGCCACGCAGGGTGGCGGCGAGCAGTACTTC. The chain uses TRBV10-3 and TRBJ2-5, with a tentative D call TRBD1 (5 bases). The assigned J gene may be wrong: the sequence end matches TRBJ2-7 better. Germline loops: CDR1 ENHRY, CDR2 SYGVKD. The CDR3 loop spans 11 amino acids.

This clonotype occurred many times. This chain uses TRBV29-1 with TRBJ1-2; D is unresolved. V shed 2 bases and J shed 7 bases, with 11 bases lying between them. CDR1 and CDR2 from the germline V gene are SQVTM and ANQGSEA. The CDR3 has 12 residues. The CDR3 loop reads CSVETGPAGYTF. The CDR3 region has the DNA TGCAGCGTTGAAACCGGGCCGGCTGGCTACACCTTC.

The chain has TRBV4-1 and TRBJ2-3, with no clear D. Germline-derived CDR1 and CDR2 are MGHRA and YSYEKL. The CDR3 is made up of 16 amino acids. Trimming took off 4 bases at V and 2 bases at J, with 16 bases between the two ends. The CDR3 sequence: CASSPKDRAYTDTQYF. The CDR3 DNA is TGCGCCAGCAGCCCAAAAGACCGGGCCTACACAGATACGCAGTATTTT.

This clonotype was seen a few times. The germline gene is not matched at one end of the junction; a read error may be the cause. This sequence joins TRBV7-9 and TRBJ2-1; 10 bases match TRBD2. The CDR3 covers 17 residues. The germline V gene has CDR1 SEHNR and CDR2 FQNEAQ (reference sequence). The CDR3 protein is CASSLLPSGGSYNEQFF. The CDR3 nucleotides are TGTGCCAGTAGCTTACTCCCTAGCGGGGGCTCCTACAATGAGCAGTTCTTC.

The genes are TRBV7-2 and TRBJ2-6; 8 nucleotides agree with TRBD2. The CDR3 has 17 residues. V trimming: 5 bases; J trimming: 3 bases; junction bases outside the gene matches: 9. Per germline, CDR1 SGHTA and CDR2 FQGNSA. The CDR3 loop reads CASSLRGGVSGANVLTF. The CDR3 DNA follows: TGTGCCAGCAGCCTTCGGGGGGGCGTTAGTGGGGCCAACGTCCTGACTTTC. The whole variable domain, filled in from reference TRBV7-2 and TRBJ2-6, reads GAGVSQSPSNKVTEKGKDVELRCDPISGHTALYWYRQSLGQGLEFLIYFQGNSAPDKSGLPSDRFSAERTGGSVSTLTIQRTQQEDSAVYLCASSLRGGVSGANVLTFGAGSRLTVL.

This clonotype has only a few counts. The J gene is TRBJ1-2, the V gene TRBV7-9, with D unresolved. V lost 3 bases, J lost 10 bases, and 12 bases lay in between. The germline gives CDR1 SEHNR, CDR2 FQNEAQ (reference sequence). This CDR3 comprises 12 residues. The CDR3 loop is CASSFSGSFYTF. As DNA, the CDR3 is TGTGCCAGCAGCTTTTCTGGCAGCTTCTACACCTTC. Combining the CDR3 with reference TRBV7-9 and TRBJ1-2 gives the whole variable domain DTGVSQNPRHKITKRGQNVTFRCDPISEHNRLYWYRQTLGQGPEFLTYFQNEAQLEKSRLLSDRFSAERPKGSFSTLEIQRTEQGDSAMYLCASSFSGSFYTFGSGTRLTVV.

The CDR3 DNA is TGCGCCAGCAGCCAGAAACAGGGGATGAGCACTGAAGCTTTCTTT. This encodes CASSQKQGMSTEAFF. The chain joins TRBV5-1 to TRBJ1-1, with TRBD1 identical over 7 bases. In germline, CDR1 is SGHRS, CDR2 YFSETQ. The CDR3 is 15 residues long. With 4 bases clipped from V and 4 bases from J, the junction kept 10 bases outside the gene matches.

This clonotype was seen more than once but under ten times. The CDR3 loop reads CASSPSKGGAGYTF. For the CDR3, the DNA is TGTGCCAGCTCACCATCGAAGGGGGGTGCTGGCTACACCTTC. The chain couples TRBV18 to TRBJ1-2, with D possibly matching TRBD1 (6 bases). Trimming removed 2 bases from V and 7 bases from J, with 14 bases in between. The germline V gene has CDR1 KGHSH and CDR2 LQKENI. The CDR3 sequence is 14 residues long.